Shown below are 28 T cell receptor beta chains from a single sample sequenced in a study of cytomegalovirus exposure and HLA in healthy donors. Repertoires were generated with immunoSEQ multiplex PCR, while TCRdb's copy carries only in-frame clones and drops some. The table lists 100,000 to 150,000 clones, 89% of them singletons. The sample consisted of PBMCs. These receptors came from a woman under 30 in good health and CMV-seronegative.

The rearrangement links TRBV30 to TRBJ2-7; 9 nucleotides agree with TRBD2. This CDR3 is 15 amino acids long. The trim removed 3 bases at V and 5 bases at J, leaving 11 bases unmatched. Germline lookup yields CDR1 GTSNPN and CDR2 SVGIG (reference sequence). The CDR3, as DNA: TGTGCCTGGAGCTTTAGCGGGAGTAGCTTCCACGAGCAGTACTTC. It yields the protein CAWSFSGSSFHEQYF.

The V and J genes are TRBV4-1 and TRBJ2-1; 7 nucleotides agree with TRBD2. V dropped 4 bases and J dropped 1; count of bases not matched to a gene: 7. Germline V gives CDR1 MGHRA, CDR2 YSYEKL. This CDR3 contains 16 residues. The CDR3 loop is CASSLPGDYSYNEQFF. CDR3 DNA sequence: TGCGCCAGCAGCCTCCCCGGGGACTATTCCTACAATGAGCAGTTCTTC.

This clone has only one observation. This sequence joins TRBV12-5 and TRBJ2-3; D gene ambiguous. V was trimmed by 0 bases and J by 5 bases, leaving 6 bases between them. This CDR3 is 13 amino acids long. The V gene's germline CDR1 is LGHNT and CDR2 FRNRAP. CDR3 DNA sequence: TGTGCTAGTGGTTTGGTAGGAGAAGATACGCAGTATTTT. Translation: CASGLVGEDTQYF.

V is TRBV25-1 and J is TRBJ2-5; 12 bases match TRBD1. V was clipped by 2 bases and J by 5 bases; unmatched bases: 12. Germline CDR1 is MGHDK and CDR2 is SYGVNS. This CDR3 spans 18 amino acids. CDR3 coding DNA: TGTGCCAGCAGTGAAATAACCGGGACAGGGGGCGCCAAGGAGACCCAGTACTTC. Its protein product is CASSEITGTGGAKETQYF.

The J gene is TRBJ2-7, the V gene TRBV11-2; 7 bases agree with TRBD1. CDR1 SGHAT and CDR2 FQNNGV come from the germline V gene. V shed 1 base, J shed 2 bases, and the junction held 2 bases outside the gene matches. The CDR3 totals 14 residues. For the CDR3, the DNA is TGTGCCAGCAGCTTAGGGACAGGCCCCTACGAGCAGTACTTC. Amino acid sequence: CASSLGTGPYEQYF.

V and J are TRBV6-5 and TRBJ2-7; TRBD1 matches 7 bases. CDR3 size: 15 residues. Germline-derived CDR1 and CDR2 are MNHEY and SVGAGI. V lost 5 bases, J lost 2 bases, and 9 bases stayed unmatched. This CDR3 is CASSRPGTATYEQYF. Written as DNA, the CDR3 is TGTGCCAGCAGTCGACCCGGGACAGCCACCTACGAGCAGTACTTC.

In its sample, this clone was seen once. This rearrangement joins TRBV2 to TRBJ2-1; a weak D match, TRBD2 (6 bases). Germline V gene sequence: CDR1 SNHLY, CDR2 FYNNEI. There are 18 residues in the CDR3. Trimming took off 6 bases at V and 5 bases at J, with 26 bases between the two ends. CDR3 sequence reads: CASRATSRSSHSDNEQFF. As DNA, the CDR3 is TGTGCCAGCAGGGCGACTAGTAGATCTTCCCATTCTGACAATGAGCAGTTCTTC.

This chain uses TRBV11-2 with TRBJ2-7; TRBD1 agrees at 8 bases. This CDR3 has 16 amino acids. Germline V lookup: CDR1 SGHAT, CDR2 FQNNGV. Trimming took 5 bases from V and 0 from J; bases not matched to a gene: 9. For the CDR3, the DNA is TGTGCCAGCAGCCTATCCAGGGGGCTGGACTCCTACGAGCAGTACTTC. Translation: CASSLSRGLDSYEQYF.

The chain uses TRBV5-1 and TRBJ2-3, with 10 bases aligning to TRBD2. V shed 4 bases, J shed 0 bases, and the junction held 2 bases outside the gene matches. Germline V gives CDR1 SGHRS, CDR2 YFSETQ. CDR3 length: 15 amino acids. Written as DNA, the CDR3 is TGCGCCAGCAGCCTGACTAGCGGGAGCACAGATACGCAGTATTTT. Encoded protein: CASSLTSGSTDTQYF.

The chain carries TRBV2 and TRBJ2-6; D remains unclear. Germline loops: CDR1 SNHLY, CDR2 FYNNEI. The CDR3 sequence is 16 residues long. The ends were cut back, 6 bases at V and 0 bases at J, with 12 bases in the middle. The CDR3 DNA reads as TGTGCCAGCAGGAAAACAGACATCTCTGGGGCCAACGTCCTGACTTTC. Translated, it gives CASRKTDISGANVLTF.

The chain couples TRBV6-6 to TRBJ2-1; maybe TRBD1 (5 bases). The CDR3 is 14 amino acids. Germline V gives CDR1 MNHNY, CDR2 SVGAGI (reference sequence). With 2 bases removed from V and 5 bases from J, the gap between germline ends came to 10 bases. CDR3 residues: CASSYDRTNNEQFF. The CDR3 region has the DNA TGTGCCAGCAGTTACGATCGGACAAACAATGAGCAGTTCTTC.

This chain joins TRBV9 and TRBJ1-5, with D possibly TRBD1 on 6 matching bases. The V end was cut by 0 bases, the J end by 5 bases, with 12 bases between. The CDR3 totals 15 residues. Germline assignment: CDR1 SGDLS and CDR2 YYNGEE. CDR3 DNA: TGTGCCAGCAGCGTAGCTCAGGGGCTTGATCAGCCCCAGCATTTT. Translated, it gives CASSVAQGLDQPQHF.

The chain recombines TRBV27 with TRBJ1-5, with D maybe TRBD1 (5 bases). CDR1 and CDR2 (germline): MNHEY, SMNVEV (reference sequence). The V end lost 3 bases, the J end lost 7 bases, and 13 bases lay between the germline ends. This CDR3 spans 14 amino acids. DNA of the CDR3: TGTGCCAGCAGTTTTAGTGGGACTCAACAGCCCCAGCATTTT. It encodes CASSFSGTQQPQHF.

The chain has TRBV5-1 and TRBJ2-3; weak D call: TRBD2 (6 bases). Deletions cut 4 bases from V and 5 bases from J, with 17 bases between. This CDR3 is 15 amino acids long. The V gene's germline CDR1 is SGHRS and CDR2 YFSETQ. Here the CDR3 reads CASSPGDLGGDTQYF. The CDR3 nucleotides read TGCGCCAGCAGCCCTGGGGACCTCGGGGGAGATACGCAGTATTTT.

This clone has just a few counts. This chain joins TRBV13 and TRBJ2-7; 8 positions match TRBD2. V trimming: 4 bases; J trimming: 7 bases; junction bases outside the gene matches: 6. Per germline, CDR1 PRHDT and CDR2 FYEKMQ (reference sequence). CDR3 length: 13 amino acids. In DNA form, the CDR3 reads TGTGCCAGCAGCTCCGGACTAGCTAGGGAGCAGTACTTC. As protein: CASSSGLAREQYF.

J is TRBJ1-5 and V is TRBV29-1; the D gene is possibly TRBD1 (6 bases). Germline V gene sequence: CDR1 SQVTM, CDR2 ANQGSEA. This CDR3 comprises 16 residues. The chain's CDR3 is CTTPRGLWVSDQPQHF. CDR3 nucleotides: TGCACCACCCCCAGGGGTCTTTGGGTGAGCGATCAGCCCCAGCATTTT.

The J gene is TRBJ2-7, the V gene TRBV4-1; 10 bases agree with TRBD2. V lost 2 bases to trimming and J lost 6 bases; unmatched junction nucleotides: 13. This CDR3 contains 17 residues. Per germline, CDR1 MGHRA and CDR2 YSYEKL. CDR3 DNA: TGCGCCAGCAGCCAACCCGCGGCTAGCGGGGGTCATACCGAGCAGTACTTC. This gives the protein CASSQPAASGGHTEQYF.

V usage is TRBV29-1 and J usage is TRBJ2-7, with a possible D match to TRBD2 (6 bases). V dropped 3 bases and J dropped 3 bases, with 12 bases sitting between them. The length of the CDR3 is 13 residues. Germline lookup yields CDR1 SQVTM and CDR2 ANQGSEA. CDR3 nucleotide sequence: TGCAGCGTTGAGCCCGACGGGAGCTACGAGCAGTACTTC. Translation gives CSVEPDGSYEQYF.

The chain is built from TRBV4-1 and TRBJ1-1; 8 bases fit TRBD1. V was pared by 5 bases and J by 6 bases, with 5 bases of the junction left unmatched. Germline values: CDR1 MGHRA, CDR2 YSYEKL. This CDR3 spans 13 amino acids. The CDR3: CASSSRDRSEAFF. In DNA, the CDR3 is TGCGCCAGCAGCTCCCGGGACAGGTCTGAAGCTTTCTTT.

CDR3: CASSTGTSTDTQYF. The CDR3 region has the DNA TGTGCCAGCAGCACAGGGACCTCAACAGATACGCAGTATTTT. The chain is built from TRBV7-9 and TRBJ2-3; weak D call: TRBD1 (6 bases). The germline CDR1 and CDR2 sequences are SEHNR and FQNEAQ (reference sequence). The CDR3 is 14 residues long. Between the trimmed V and J ends, which lost 5 bases and 3 bases, there was a span of 12 bases. Full variable domain (rest looked up from reference TRBV7-9 and TRBJ2-3): DTGVSQNPRHKITKRGQNVTFRCDPISEHNRLYWYRQTLGQGPEFLTYFQNEAQLEKSRLLSDRFSAERPKGSFSTLEIQRTEQGDSAMYLCASSTGTSTDTQYFGPGTRLTVL.

The chain joins TRBV5-1 to TRBJ1-4; 8 bases agree with TRBD1. Looked up from germline, CDR1 is SGHRS and CDR2 is YFSETQ. The J segment lost 3 bases and the V segment lost 1 base, leaving 5 bases of the junction unmatched. The CDR3 totals 16 residues. The CDR3 sequence is CASSLHTGGANEKLFF. The CDR3 region has the DNA TGCGCCAGCAGCTTGCACACAGGGGGAGCTAATGAAAAACTGTTTTTT.

V gene TRBV28 combines with J gene TRBJ2-5; TRBD1 agrees at 8 bases. V lost 6 bases and J lost 4; bases outside the gene matches: 13. The CDR3 totals 16 residues. Germline V gives CDR1 MDHEN, CDR2 SYDVKM. The CDR3 is CASREKDRAKGETQYF. As DNA, the CDR3 is TGTGCCAGCAGAGAGAAGGACAGGGCTAAGGGAGAGACCCAGTACTTC. The full variable domain, completed using reference TRBV28 and TRBJ2-5, is DVKVTQSSRYLVKRTGEKVFLECVQDMDHENMFWYRQDPGLGLRLIYFSYDVKMKEKGDIPEGYSVSREKKERFSLILESASTNQTSMYLCASREKDRAKGETQYFGPGTRLLVL.

The chain couples TRBV11-2 to TRBJ1-4; TRBD1 is a possible D gene (6 bases). This CDR3 has 14 residues. Germline loops: CDR1 SGHAT, CDR2 FQNNGV. V gave up 0 bases and J gave up 6 bases, with 8 bases separating them. In nucleotides, the CDR3 is TGTGCCAGCAGCTTAGACTGGACAGATGAAAAACTGTTTTTT. Translation gives CASSLDWTDEKLFF.

V is TRBV10-3 and J is TRBJ1-1; weak D call: TRBD1 (5 bases). V shed 6 bases and J shed 5 bases, with 16 bases lying between them. This CDR3 spans 14 amino acids. Germline CDR1 is ENHRY and CDR2 is SYGVKD. The CDR3 loop is CAIRGAGSRTEAFF. The CDR3 DNA sequence: TGTGCCATCAGAGGGGCCGGGTCTAGGACTGAAGCTTTCTTT.

The CDR3 nucleotides are TGTGCCAGTAGTATGGGGCGGATCAATCAGCCCCAGCATTTT. Translated, it gives CASSMGRINQPQHF. V gene TRBV19 combines with J gene TRBJ1-5, with D possibly TRBD1 on 5 matching bases. From germline, CDR1 is LNHDA and CDR2 SQIVND (reference sequence). This CDR3 is built from 14 residues. V was shortened by 3 bases and J by 3 bases, with 9 bases between the two germline ends.

Here the CDR3 reads CASSEDRSYGYTF. The CDR3 DNA follows: TGTGCCAGTAGTGAGGACAGGAGCTATGGCTACACCTTC. This chain links TRBV19 with TRBJ1-2, with 7 bases lining up with TRBD1. The germline V gene encodes CDR1 LNHDA and CDR2 SQIVND (reference sequence). This CDR3 contains 13 residues. V shed 5 bases, J shed 4 bases, and the junction held 4 bases outside the gene matches.

The chain couples TRBV19 to TRBJ1-1; 8 bases are shared with TRBD1. The germline CDR1 and CDR2 sequences are LNHDA and SQIVND (reference sequence). Losses at the gene ends were 4 bases for V and 1 base for J; bases not matched to a gene: 8. CDR3 length equals 16 residues. This CDR3 is CASSNLPGQANTEAFF. The CDR3 coding sequence is TGTGCCAGTAGTAACCTACCGGGACAGGCGAACACTGAAGCTTTCTTT.

The chain recombines TRBV5-6 with TRBJ2-2, with a weak D call TRBD2 (6 bases). This CDR3 is 15 amino acids long. Germline lookup yields CDR1 SGHDT and CDR2 YYEEEE. V shed 1 base and J shed 0 bases, with 7 bases lying between them. The CDR3 sequence is CASSLLAPNTGELFF. The CDR3 nucleotides read TGTGCCAGCAGCTTGCTAGCGCCGAACACCGGGGAGCTGTTTTTT.